The 2 T cell receptor beta chains in this list originate from one sample, sequenced in a study of a mutant IDH1 vaccine in newly diagnosed glioma. Their recognized antigens are unknown. Generated by immunoSEQ multiplex PCR, the TCRdb table keeps only in-frame clones and is missing some. The sample has around 53,000 clones, approximately 80% seen once. Stated time point: week 35, safety follow-up. A 20-mer mutant IDH1 peptide at 300 ug was injected subcutaneously with topical imiquimod. The specimen was PBMCs, collected from a glioma patient whose treatment included an IDH1 peptide vaccine. Source of these receptors: a man aged 35 to 55 with glioma.

V is TRBV18 and J is TRBJ2-3; possible D gene TRBD1, 6 bases. Germline values: CDR1 KGHSH, CDR2 LQKENI. The CDR3 is made up of 15 amino acids. V lost 5 bases to trimming and J lost 4 bases, with 16 bases between them. In nucleotides, the CDR3 is TGTGCCAGCTCAACCTACCGACAGGAATCAGATACGCAGTATTTT. Translating gives CASSTYRQESDTQYF.

This clone was counted between two and nine times. The V and J genes are TRBV2 and TRBJ1-4; possibly TRBD1 for D (5 bases). CDR3 size: 13 residues. Germline V CDR1 and CDR2: SNHLY, FYNNEI. Trimming removed 3 bases from V and 6 bases from J, with 8 bases in between. This chain's CDR3 is CASSEVRDEKLFF. DNA for the CDR3: TGTGCCAGCAGTGAGGTCAGGGATGAAAAACTGTTTTTT.